Shown below are 30 T cell receptor beta chains from a single sample sequenced in a study of a mutant IDH1 vaccine in newly diagnosed glioma. These receptors have no identified antigens. The sample's time point: week 47, end of study. Vaccination comprised doses that each held 300 ug of mutant IDH1 20-mer peptide, plus topical imiquimod. Using immunoSEQ multiplex PCR, the repertoire was profiled, and TCRdb retains in-frame clones only, with some absent. The table records 10,000 to 15,000 clones, around 80% of them present only once. The input for sequencing was PBMCs, taken from a glioma patient whose treatment included an IDH1 peptide vaccine. All receptors come from a woman aged 40 to 50 with glioma.

The rearrangement joins TRBV9 to TRBJ2-1; TRBD2 agrees at 7 bases. The trim removed 4 bases at V and 4 bases at J, leaving 11 bases unmatched. Germline assignment: CDR1 SGDLS and CDR2 YYNGEE. CDR3 length: 16 amino acids. CDR3 DNA sequence: TGTGCCAGCAGCCCACAGATGGCTAGCGGATACAATGAGCAGTTCTTC. Its protein product is CASSPQMASGYNEQFF.

The chain combines TRBV6-5 with TRBJ1-5; D not certain. This CDR3 comprises 12 residues. V was clipped by 6 bases and J by 4 bases, with 7 bases between them. Germline CDR1 reads MNHEY; CDR2 reads SVGAGI. For the CDR3, the DNA is TGTGCCAGCAGCGACACTAATCAGCCCCAGCATTTT. It is translated as CASSDTNQPQHF.

CDR3 amino acids: CASSLGRGARQETQYF. CDR3 DNA: TGTGCCAGCAGTTTGGGGCGGGGGGCGAGACAAGAGACCCAGTACTTC. The chain has TRBV28 and TRBJ2-5; 8 bases fit TRBD2. CDR1 and CDR2 (germline): MDHEN, SYDVKM. The CDR3 contains 16 residues. V was clipped by 3 bases and J by 2 bases; unmatched bases: 8.

The rearrangement joins TRBV4-1 to TRBJ1-5; tentative D call: TRBD1 (5 bases). The ends were cut back, 3 bases at V and 7 bases at J, with 10 bases in the middle. The CDR3 length is 13 residues. The germline gives CDR1 MGHRA, CDR2 YSYEKL. CDR3 bases: TGCGCCAGCAGCCAGGAAGACAGCCAGCCCCAGCATTTT. Translation gives CASSQEDSQPQHF.

V and J are TRBV5-1 and TRBJ2-4; D not resolved. The CDR3 loop spans 17 amino acids. Trimming cost V 7 bases and J 0 bases, with 20 bases left between them. CDR1 SGHRS and CDR2 YFSETQ come from the germline V gene. CDR3 sequence: CASPRHAQRVAKNIQYF. As DNA, the CDR3 is TGCGCCAGCCCCCGGCACGCACAGCGCGTAGCCAAAAACATTCAGTACTTC.

The chain is built from TRBV5-6 and TRBJ2-3; D uncertain. This CDR3 region has 14 residues. The V end was cut by 0 bases, the J end by 6 bases, with 11 bases between. Looked up from germline, CDR1 is SGHDT and CDR2 is YYEEEE. The CDR3 region is CASSLDGPPDTQYF. As DNA, the CDR3 is TGTGCCAGCAGCTTGGATGGGCCGCCGGATACGCAGTATTTT.

J is TRBJ2-1 and V is TRBV29-1; D remains unclear. The CDR3 length is 10 residues. Per germline, CDR1 SQVTM and CDR2 ANQGSEA. The V end was cut by 7 bases, the J end by 11 bases, with 12 bases between. CDR3 in amino acids: CSAMTWKQFF. CDR3 DNA: TGCAGCGCGATGACTTGGAAGCAGTTCTTC.

The rearrangement links TRBV14 to TRBJ1-2; D uncertain. The CDR3 is 13 residues long. Trimming removed 1 base at V and 4 bases at J, with 7 bases between. Germline lookup yields CDR1 SGHDN and CDR2 FVKESK. The CDR3 DNA sequence: TGTGCCAGCAGCCAAGCAGGAGGCTATGGCTACACCTTC. Its protein is CASSQAGGYGYTF.

The rearrangement joins TRBV4-2 to TRBJ2-3; D possibly corresponds to TRBD2 (5 bases). Trimming cost V 4 bases and J 3 bases, with 11 bases left between them. There are 14 residues in the CDR3. CDR1 and CDR2 from the germline V gene are LGHNA and YNFKEQ. CDR3 sequence: CASSLGVGTDTQYF. DNA for the CDR3: TGTGCCAGCAGCCTCGGGGTAGGTACAGATACGCAGTATTTT.

This clone appeared a single time. DNA for the CDR3: TGTGCCAGCTCACCCTCGACAGGCTCTGGAAACACCATATATTTT. Its translation: CASSPSTGSGNTIYF. The V call is TRBV18, the J call TRBJ1-3; tentatively, D is TRBD1 (6 bases). The CDR3 is 15 residues long. The germline CDR1 and CDR2 sequences are KGHSH and LQKENI. V lost 3 bases and J 0 bases, leaving 9 bases between the germline ends.

This chain joins TRBV7-9 and TRBJ2-7; 9 bases agree with TRBD1. Germline trimming cut 5 bases from V and 7 bases from J; bases unmatched to any gene: 9. The CDR3 runs to 14 residues. Germline V gene lookup returns CDR1 SEHNR and CDR2 FQNEAQ (reference sequence). The DNA for the CDR3 is TGTGCCAGCAGCCCGACAGGGGGTCGAGATGAGCAGTACTTC. Translation: CASSPTGGRDEQYF.

The chain has TRBV23-1 and TRBJ1-5; D is perhaps TRBD1 (5 bases). TRBV23-1 is noted as an ORF with a role that remains uncertain. CDR3 size: 15 residues. V was shortened by 10 bases and J by 2 bases, with 18 bases between the two germline ends. The CDR3 DNA reads as TGCGCCATCAGAAGGGGCGTTCAAGGCAATCAGCCCCAGCATTTT. This encodes CAIRRGVQGNQPQHF.

This sequence joins TRBV29-1 and TRBJ2-3; D perhaps matches TRBD2 (5 bases). Trimming shortened V by 0 bases and J by 0 bases, and 13 bases separated the two germline ends. Germline V gene sequence: CDR1 SQVTM, CDR2 ANQGSEA. CDR3 size: 16 residues. The CDR3 DNA is TGCAGCGTTGAAGATCGATTCGGGGATAGCACAGATACGCAGTATTTT. Residues: CSVEDRFGDSTDTQYF.

This clone has only one observation. The chain recombines TRBV4-2 with TRBJ2-1; 8 nucleotides align to TRBD2. The CDR3 has 12 amino acids. Trimming cost V 8 bases and J 9 bases; bases outside gene matches: 6. The germline V gene encodes CDR1 LGHNA and CDR2 YNFKEQ. CDR3 bases: TGTGCCAGCTCATACGGGGGGGGTGAGCAGTTCTTC. Its protein is CASSYGGGEQFF.

CDR3 in amino acids: CSVCPDGPNQPQHF. CDR3 nucleotide sequence: TGCAGCGTTTGCCCGGACGGACCGAATCAGCCCCAGCATTTT. This chain links TRBV29-1 with TRBJ1-5; D ambiguous. The CDR3 consists of 14 residues. The V gene lost 5 bases and the J gene lost 4 bases, with 15 bases spanning the gap. Per the germline V gene, CDR1 is SQVTM and CDR2 is ANQGSEA.

The J gene is TRBJ2-2, the V gene TRBV7-2, with D possibly being TRBD2 (7 bases). Trimming shortened V by 4 bases and J by 8 bases, and 17 bases separated the two germline ends. The CDR3 loop spans 15 amino acids. Per the germline V gene, CDR1 is SGHTA and CDR2 is FQGNSA. CDR3 amino acids: CASSWGGGGLGELFF. CDR3 coding DNA: TGTGCCAGCAGCTGGGGGGGAGGGGGTCTTGGGGAGCTGTTTTTT.

The V gene is TRBV10-3, the J gene TRBJ1-3; 8 nucleotides align to TRBD1. The CDR3 sequence is 15 residues long. V lost 5 bases and J lost 3; bases outside the gene matches: 6. In germline, CDR1 is ENHRY, CDR2 SYGVKD. DNA for the CDR3: TGTGCCATCAGTTACGGGACAGGCCGTGGAAACACCATATATTTT. This encodes CAISYGTGRGNTIYF.

This clone was picked up one time. The same CDR3 also results from other DNA sequences found in this sample. V is TRBV6-5 and J is TRBJ1-5; the match to TRBD1 covers 7 bases. The CDR3 extends over 13 amino acids. CDR1 is MNHEY and CDR2 is SVGAGI in the germline V gene. V lost 6 bases to trimming and J lost 4 bases; unmatched junction nucleotides: 3. The CDR3 reads CASSPGGNQPQHF. Written as DNA, the CDR3 is TGTGCCAGCAGCCCAGGGGGGAATCAGCCCCAGCATTTT.

The chain has TRBV6-5 and TRBJ2-2; maybe TRBD1 (6 bases). The CDR3 loop spans 13 amino acids. V was clipped by 5 bases and J by 5 bases, with 9 bases between them. CDR1 and CDR2 from the germline V gene are MNHEY and SVGAGI. In DNA form, the CDR3 reads TGTGCCAGCAGTCGGCAGGGGACCGGGGAGCTGTTTTTT. This codes for CASSRQGTGELFF.

A few counts support this clone. The chain has TRBV28 and TRBJ2-3; no firm D call. Trimming cost V 6 bases and J 3 bases, with 4 bases left between them. CDR1 MDHEN and CDR2 SYDVKM come from the germline V gene. CDR3 length: 11 amino acids. The CDR3 DNA follows: TGTGCCAGCAGCAAGACAGATACGCAGTATTTT. Its translation: CASSKTDTQYF.

V usage is TRBV5-8 and J usage is TRBJ2-6; no clear D. The V end was cut by 7 bases, the J end by 0 bases, with 11 bases between. Germline V CDR1 and CDR2: SGHTS, YDEGEE. This CDR3 is 15 amino acids long. CDR3 region: CASHSVGSGANVLTF. The CDR3 bases are TGTGCCAGCCATTCGGTCGGCTCTGGGGCCAACGTCCTGACTTTC.

The chain couples TRBV2 to TRBJ2-7; the D gene is possibly TRBD1 (5 bases). This CDR3 is 14 amino acids long. Between the trimmed V and J ends, which lost 3 bases and 4 bases, there was a span of 13 bases. Germline assignment: CDR1 SNHLY and CDR2 FYNNEI. CDR3 sequence (DNA): TGTGCCAGCAGTGAGGACATCTCAATGTACGAGCAGTACTTC. Protein: CASSEDISMYEQYF. Drawing the rest from reference TRBV2 and TRBJ2-7, the complete variable domain is EPEVTQTPSHQVTQMGQEVILRCVPISNHLYFYWYRQILGQKVEFLVSFYNNEISEKSEIFDDQFSVERPDGSNFTLKIRSTKLEDSAMYFCASSEDISMYEQYFGPGTRLTVT.

This clone was counted a single time. CDR3 sequence (DNA): TGTGCCAGCAGCCTCACTAGCGGGCGTCACAATGAGCAGTTCTTC. It is translated as CASSLTSGRHNEQFF. This chain uses TRBV7-2 with TRBJ2-1, with 9 positions matching TRBD2. CDR3 length: 15 residues. V dropped 5 bases and J dropped 5; count of bases not matched to a gene: 7. CDR1 is SGHTA, CDR2 FQGNSA, per germline.

The chain links TRBV19 to TRBJ1-5, with 9 bases matching TRBD1. The CDR3 covers 15 residues. The germline CDR1 and CDR2 sequences are LNHDA and SQIVND (reference sequence). J was trimmed by 6 bases and V by 3 bases; bases with no gene match: 6. CDR3 in amino acids: CASSMAGQGPQPQHF. The DNA for the CDR3 is TGTGCCAGTAGTATGGCGGGACAGGGTCCTCAGCCCCAGCATTTT.

The rearrangement uses TRBV28 and TRBJ1-3; TRBD1 is a possible D gene (6 bases). The CDR3 extends over 14 amino acids. Trimming stripped 3 bases from V and 2 bases from J, with 8 bases between. Germline CDR1 reads MDHEN; CDR2 reads SYDVKM. CDR3 bases: TGTGCCAGCAGTTTTCCAGGGGCTGGAAACACCATATATTTT. It specifies CASSFPGAGNTIYF.

The chain recombines TRBV7-2 with TRBJ1-5; 8 positions match TRBD1. V trimming: 2 bases; J trimming: 6 bases; junction bases outside the gene matches: 12. The CDR3 contains 17 residues. Germline values: CDR1 SGHTA, CDR2 FQGNSA. The CDR3 loop is CASSLRHTGGGSQPQHF. The CDR3, as DNA: TGTGCCAGCAGCTTACGGCATACAGGGGGAGGGAGTCAGCCCCAGCATTTT.

This clone is medium-sized (0.01 to 0.1%). The chain is built from TRBV28 and TRBJ1-3; a possible D gene is TRBD1 (6 bases). Trimming took 6 bases from V and 0 from J, leaving 9 bases between them. This CDR3 has 14 amino acids. Germline CDR1 reads MDHEN; CDR2 reads SYDVKM. DNA of the CDR3: TGTGCCAGCAGACAGGGCAGCTCTGGAAACACCATATATTTT. Its protein product is CASRQGSSGNTIYF.

The rearrangement links TRBV9 to TRBJ2-7; no definite D call. V shed 1 base and J shed 7 bases, with 12 bases lying between them. Germline loops: CDR1 SGDLS, CDR2 YYNGEE. The CDR3 sequence is 13 residues long. The CDR3 reads CASSVTVTGEQYF. The CDR3 DNA sequence: TGTGCCAGCAGCGTAACTGTCACCGGGGAGCAGTACTTC.

This clone was counted once. V usage is TRBV19 and J usage is TRBJ2-1; 10 nucleotides match TRBD2. Trimming took 3 bases from V and 10 from J; bases not matched to a gene: 9. Germline values: CDR1 LNHDA, CDR2 SQIVND (reference sequence). The length of the CDR3 is 15 residues. The CDR3 coding sequence is TGTGCCAGTAGTATCAGCGGGGGGGCCGGGCGCGAGCAGTTCTTC. This translates into CASSISGGAGREQFF.

This clone has a handful of counts. The rearrangement joins TRBV4-1 to TRBJ1-1, with D hard to call. Germline V gene sequence: CDR1 MGHRA, CDR2 YSYEKL. CDR3 length: 11 amino acids. V was cut by 6 bases and J by 0 bases, with 2 bases left in between. CDR3 amino acids: CASRMNTEAFF. The CDR3 coding sequence is TGCGCCAGCAGGATGAACACTGAAGCTTTCTTT.